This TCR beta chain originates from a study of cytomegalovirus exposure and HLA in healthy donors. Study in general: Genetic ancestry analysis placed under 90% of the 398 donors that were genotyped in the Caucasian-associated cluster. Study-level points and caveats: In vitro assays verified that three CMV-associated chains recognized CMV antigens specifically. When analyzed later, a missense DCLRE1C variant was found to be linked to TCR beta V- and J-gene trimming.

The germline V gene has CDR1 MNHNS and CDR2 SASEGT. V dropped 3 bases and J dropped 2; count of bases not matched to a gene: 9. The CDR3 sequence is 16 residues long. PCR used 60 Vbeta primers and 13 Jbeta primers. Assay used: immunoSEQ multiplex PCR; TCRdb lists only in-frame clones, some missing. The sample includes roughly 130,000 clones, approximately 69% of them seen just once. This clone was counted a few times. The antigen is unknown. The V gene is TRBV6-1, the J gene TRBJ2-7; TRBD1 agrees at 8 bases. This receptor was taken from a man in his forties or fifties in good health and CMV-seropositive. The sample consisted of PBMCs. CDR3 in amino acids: CASSDMDRAIPYEQYF. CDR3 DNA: TGTGCCAGCAGTGACATGGACAGGGCAATTCCCTACGAGCAGTACTTC.